Ten or more counts support the clone carrying this T cell receptor beta chain. Its antigen is still unknown. Every patient underwent thyroid surgery untreated. The data originate from a study of metastatic and nonmetastatic thyroid tumors. Overall study: Repertoire comparisons spanned blood and tumor or nodule tissue from malignant and benign thyroid patients. Study conclusions and caveats: TCR beta diversity was reportedly significantly higher in malignant thyroid tumors than benign nodules, in blood and tumor.

In the original analysis: Construction of a distant-metastasis classifier for papillary thyroid cancer relied on CDR3 differences across clinicopathological groups. TCRdb re-clonotyped the PCR reads via MiXCR. TCRdb, rather than the study authors, made the V and J calls. This sample carries around 31,000 clones, over 20% of them seen once, and the ten largest clones take approximately 3%. The sample consisted of tumor tissue. The sequence derives from a male donor with papillary thyroid cancer or a benign thyroid nodule (not recorded which). Some clones in this sample may be carry-over from other donors' samples.

Written as DNA, the CDR3 is TGTGCCAGCAGCCAGGGCGGCGAGCAGTACTTC. Encoded protein: CASSQGGEQYF. The J gene is TRBJ2-7, the V gene TRBV3-1; no definite D call. Germline V gene sequence: CDR1 LGHDT, CDR2 YNNKEL (reference sequence). CDR3 length: 11 residues. Trimming took 3 bases from V and 6 from J, leaving 6 bases between them.